This T cell receptor (beta chain) is drawn from a study of cytomegalovirus exposure and HLA in healthy donors. Sequencing was performed with immunoSEQ multiplex PCR; in TCRdb, only in-frame clones are kept and a portion is missing. The repertoire holds more than 120,000 clones, with roughly 89% as singletons. The CDR3 sequence is 12 residues long. Between the trimmed V and J ends, which lost 4 bases and 4 bases, there was a span of 9 bases. Germline-derived CDR1 and CDR2 are SGHNT and YYREEE (reference sequence). The chain employs TRBV5-4 and TRBJ2-7; the D gene is possibly TRBD1 (6 bases). The source of this sequence is a man aged 18 to 30 in good health and CMV-seropositive. Sequencing was carried out using PBMCs. CDR3 bases: TGTGCCAGCAGCGAGACAGGTTACGAGCAGTACTTC. Encoded protein: CASSETGYEQYF. Full variable domain (missing parts from reference TRBV5-4 and TRBJ2-7): ETGVTQSPTHLIKTRGQQVTLRCSSQSGHNTVSWYQQALGQGPQFIFQYYREEENGRGNFPPRFSGLQFPNYSSELNVNALELDDSALYLCASSETGYEQYFGPGTRLTVT.